These T cell receptor beta chains were read from a single sample in a study of shared clonotypes between healthy human individuals. Only in-frame clones appear in the TCRdb table, and some are missing; sequencing was by immunoSEQ multiplex PCR. The data contain roughly 1,800,000 clones, around 96% of them singletons. The material sequenced was naive CD8+ T cells sorted from blood. These receptors all come from a man younger than 30 in good health. Both conserved end residues are part of each CDR3. Each record gives: J gene, clone size, D gene, V gene, CDR3 protein, CDR3 DNA. A D gene is named only where the DNA matches it firmly. Only some rows state a clone size, as once, few, many or a class for expanded clones.

J gene: TRBJ2-5
clone size: .
D gene: .
V gene: TRBV28
CDR3 protein: CASSFPVPRQESPQETQYF
CDR3 DNA: TGTGCCAGCAGTTTCCCCGTCCCCCGACAGGAGAGCCCCCAAGAGACCCAGTACTTC

J gene: TRBJ2-4
clone size: .
D gene: .
V gene: TRBV7-2
CDR3 protein: CASSGRQDVLAKNIQYF
CDR3 DNA: TGTGCCAGCAGCGGAAGACAGGACGTACTAGCCAAAAACATTCAGTACTTC

J gene: TRBJ2-7
clone size: .
D gene: TRBD2
V gene: TRBV6-5
CDR3 protein: CASSYAGGHEQYF
CDR3 DNA: TGTGCCAGCAGTTACGCGGGAGGCCACGAGCAGTACTTC

J gene: TRBJ2-7
clone size: .
D gene: .
V gene: TRBV11-3
CDR3 protein: CASSLLDRSYEQYF
CDR3 DNA: TGTGCCAGCAGCTTACTGGACAGATCCTACGAGCAGTACTTC

J gene: TRBJ2-7
clone size: .
D gene: .
V gene: TRBV2
CDR3 protein: CASSEAPGPTYEQYF
CDR3 DNA: TGTGCCAGCAGTGAAGCGCCGGGACCGACCTACGAGCAGTACTTC

J gene: TRBJ2-2
clone size: .
D gene: .
V gene: TRBV5-6
CDR3 protein: CASSRGLGDLSNTGELFF
CDR3 DNA: TGTGCCAGCAGCCGGGGACTGGGAGATCTTTCGAACACCGGGGAGCTGTTTTTT

J gene: TRBJ2-1
clone size: .
D gene: TRBD2
V gene: TRBV9
CDR3 protein: CASSGGLAGDYNEQFF
CDR3 DNA: TGTGCCAGCAGCGGCGGACTAGCGGGGGACTACAATGAGCAGTTCTTC

J gene: TRBJ2-2
clone size: .
D gene: .
V gene: TRBV5-4
CDR3 protein: CAYRAATGELFF
CDR3 DNA: TGTGCCTACAGGGCCGCGACCGGGGAGCTGTTTTTT

J gene: TRBJ2-1
clone size: .
D gene: TRBD2
V gene: TRBV29-1
CDR3 protein: CSGSGGAYNEQFF
CDR3 DNA: TGCAGCGGGTCGGGAGGAGCCTACAATGAGCAGTTCTTC

J gene: TRBJ1-1
clone size: .
D gene: .
V gene: TRBV4-3
CDR3 protein: CASSQEWGFMNTEAFF
CDR3 DNA: TGCGCCAGCAGCCAAGAGTGGGGTTTCATGAACACTGAAGCTTTCTTT

J gene: TRBJ2-7
clone size: .
D gene: .
V gene: TRBV6-5
CDR3 protein: CASSYSRLHYEQYF
CDR3 DNA: TGTGCCAGCAGTTACTCGAGACTTCACTACGAGCAGTACTTC

J gene: TRBJ2-5
clone size: .
D gene: TRBD2
V gene: TRBV7-9
CDR3 protein: CACYSSGRRGETQYF
CDR3 DNA: TGTGCCTGTTACTCTAGCGGGAGAAGGGGAGAGACCCAGTACTTC

J gene: TRBJ2-1
clone size: .
D gene: TRBD1
V gene: TRBV12-5
CDR3 protein: CASGPGQGGGDEQFF
CDR3 DNA: TGTGCTAGTGGTCCCGGACAGGGGGGAGGCGATGAGCAGTTCTTC

J gene: TRBJ2-2
clone size: .
D gene: .
V gene: TRBV5-6
CDR3 protein: CASSLLPSNTGELFF
CDR3 DNA: TGTGCCAGCAGCTTGTTACCCTCTAACACCGGGGAGCTGTTTTTT

J gene: TRBJ1-1
clone size: once
D gene: TRBD1
V gene: TRBV4-1
CDR3 protein: CASSQAGTGATEAFF
CDR3 DNA: TGCGCCAGCAGCCAAGCCGGGACAGGGGCCACTGAAGCTTTCTTT

J gene: TRBJ2-7
clone size: once
D gene: .
V gene: TRBV5-6
CDR3 protein: CASSLVRGSYEQYF
CDR3 DNA: TGTGCCAGCAGCTTGGTTCGGGGCTCCTACGAGCAGTACTTC

J gene: TRBJ2-1
clone size: .
D gene: TRBD2
V gene: TRBV30
CDR3 protein: CACPRTSGDEQFF
CDR3 DNA: TGTGCCTGTCCCCGGACTAGCGGCGATGAGCAGTTCTTC

J gene: TRBJ2-3
clone size: .
D gene: TRBD2
V gene: TRBV7-2
CDR3 protein: CASSSEREGGPDTQYF
CDR3 DNA: TGTGCCAGCAGCTCCGAGCGGGAGGGGGGTCCAGATACGCAGTATTTT

J gene: TRBJ2-7
clone size: .
D gene: TRBD1
V gene: TRBV5-6
CDR3 protein: CASSIGTGDYEQYF
CDR3 DNA: TGTGCCAGCAGCATCGGGACAGGAGATTACGAGCAGTACTTC

J gene: TRBJ1-5
clone size: once
D gene: .
V gene: TRBV9
CDR3 protein: CASSVEGTQPQHF
CDR3 DNA: TGTGCCAGCAGCGTAGAAGGAACTCAGCCCCAGCATTTT

J gene: TRBJ2-1
clone size: .
D gene: .
V gene: TRBV6-1
CDR3 protein: CASSEYVGLGNEQFF
CDR3 DNA: TGTGCCAGCAGTGAGTACGTGGGTCTCGGCAATGAGCAGTTCTTC